This T cell receptor (beta chain) appears in the sequencing data of a study of OX40 agonist ivuxolimab in advanced cancers. Study background: Dose-escalation patients' cancers were hepatocellular carcinoma, melanoma, renal cell or head and neck cancer. Three patients showed partial responses: one hepatocellular carcinoma and two cutaneous melanoma cases.

A remark on this clone: Its specificity is unknown.

TCRdb keeps only in-frame clones here, not all; method: immunoSEQ multiplex PCR. The table shows about 50,000 clones, with around nine tenths occurring only once. General observations from the study: At doses 0.1 to 3.0 mg/kg, CD4+ and CD8+ clones expanded.

Germline CDR1 is SGHRS and CDR2 is YFSETQ. The V end was cut by 0 bases, the J end by 3 bases, with 6 bases between. This CDR3 has 13 amino acids. Autoimmune disease history or systemic immunosuppression led to patients being barred. The sequence was obtained from an adult with an advanced solid tumor such as melanoma, head and neck, liver or kidney cancer. The rearrangement joins TRBV5-1 to TRBJ1-2; possible D gene TRBD1, 6 bases. Specimen: CD4+ or CD8+ T cells sorted from blood, collected in a trial of the OX40 agonist ivuxolimab. The CDR3 nucleotides read TGCGCCAGCAGCTTGGAGGGGGACTATGGCTACACCTTC. Its protein is CASSLEGDYGYTF.